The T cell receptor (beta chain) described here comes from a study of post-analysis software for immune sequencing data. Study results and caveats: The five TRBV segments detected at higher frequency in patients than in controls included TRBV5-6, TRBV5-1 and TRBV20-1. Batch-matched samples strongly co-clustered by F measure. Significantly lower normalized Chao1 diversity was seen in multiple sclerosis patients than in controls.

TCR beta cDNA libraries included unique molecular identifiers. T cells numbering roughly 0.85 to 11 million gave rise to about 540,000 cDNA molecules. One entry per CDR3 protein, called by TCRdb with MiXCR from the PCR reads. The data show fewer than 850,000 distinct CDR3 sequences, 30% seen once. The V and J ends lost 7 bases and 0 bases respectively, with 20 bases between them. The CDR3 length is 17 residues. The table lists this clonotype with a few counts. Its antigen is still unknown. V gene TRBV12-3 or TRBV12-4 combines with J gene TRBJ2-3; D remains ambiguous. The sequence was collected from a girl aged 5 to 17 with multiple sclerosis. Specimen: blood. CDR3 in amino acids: CASTPGVGIQSTDTQYF. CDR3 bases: TGTGCCAGCACCCCGGGTGTGGGGATCCAAAGCACAGATACGCAGTATTTT.